The source of this T cell receptor (beta chain) is a study of vaccination effects on CD4 cells after COVID-19. CDR1 is LNHNV, CDR2 YYDKDF, per germline (reference sequence). The CDR3 extends over 17 amino acids. V shed 0 bases and J shed 4 bases, with 18 bases lying between them. As for this clone: Its matching antigen is unknown.

Subsequent to 10 days of culture, CD4+ T cells were isolated. General study points: Both infection-induced and vaccine-induced clones contracted markedly at late post-vaccination timepoints.

Sequenced by immunoSEQ multiplex PCR; TCRdb stores in-frame clones only, minus some. The sample lists around 46,000 clones, 55% to 75% seen once, with about 5% in the top ten. Material: CD4+ T cells from PBMCs cultured without peptide, obtained before COVID-19 vaccination. This sequence joins TRBV15 and TRBJ2-5; D perhaps matches TRBD1 (6 bases). This TCR derives from a human donor who received a COVID-19 vaccine. The CDR3 nucleotides are TGTGCCACCAGCAGAGAGGTTGGGGCAGCCAGGGGAGAGACCCAGTACTTC. Translation: CATSREVGAARGETQYF.